Following are 26 T cell receptor beta chains from one sample sequenced in a study of molecular identifiers for immune sequencing clone quantification. MiXCR, run by TCRdb on the PCR reads, gives a single entry per CDR3 protein. Seen here are 100,000 or so distinct CDR3 sequences, roughly a third observed once, and the top ten hold approximately 3.8%. The sample comprised naive CD8+ T cells from blood, with Jurkat cell RNA spiked in. This sample's subset: FACS-sorted CD8+CD4-CCR7+CD45RA+ naive T cells. All receptors derive from a human donor in good health. Some libraries in this study had Jurkat cell RNA spiked in.

The gene calls are TRBV29-1 and TRBJ1-3; D call uncertain. Trimming cost V 4 bases and J 0 bases, with 7 bases left between them. The CDR3 sequence is 13 residues long. CDR1 is SQVTM, CDR2 ANQGSEA, per germline. CDR3 amino acids: CSVVQRSGNTIYF. The DNA for the CDR3 is TGCAGCGTTGTGCAGCGCTCTGGAAACACCATATATTTT.

As concerns this clonotype: A clone one base away is much larger, so this may be a read error. This chain joins TRBV6-6 and TRBJ2-3; D is possibly TRBD2 (5 bases). The CDR3 length is 17 residues. The V gene's germline CDR1 is MNHNY and CDR2 SVGAGI (reference sequence). The CDR3 region has the DNA TGTGCCAGCAGCCACCTCGGTCGACTGGGGAGCACAAATACGCAGTATTTT. It specifies CASSHLGRLGSTNTQYF.

Worth noting for this clonotype: The junction and the germline gene differ at one end; a read error may be behind it. The V and J genes are TRBV6-2 or TRBV6-3 and TRBJ2-1, with D maybe TRBD1 (5 bases). Germline assignment: CDR1 MNHEY and CDR2 SVGEGT. This CDR3 contains 16 residues. The chain's CDR3 is CASSTQGGFLIEERFF. CDR3 sequence (DNA): TGTGCCAGCAGTACCCAGGGCGGATTCCTTATAGAGGAGCGGTTCTTC.

A word on this clonotype: This may be a read error: a much more frequent sequence differs by one nucleotide. The rearrangement links TRBV20-1 to TRBJ2-7, with TRBD1 matching 7 bases. The CDR3 is made up of 11 amino acids. Germline CDR1 is DFQATT and CDR2 is SNEGSKA (reference sequence). CDR3: CSAIQGYEQSF. CDR3 DNA sequence: TGCAGTGCCATACAGGGGTACGAGCAGTCCTTC.

The CDR3 is CASSLSGRTTDTQYF. For the CDR3, the DNA is TGTGCCAGCAGCTTATCCGGCCGGACCACAGATACGCAGTATTTT. This chain links TRBV11-2 with TRBJ2-3, with no clear D. The length of the CDR3 is 15 residues. The V end lost 2 bases, the J end lost 2 bases, and 11 bases lay between the germline ends. The germline V gene encodes CDR1 SGHAT and CDR2 FQNNGV.

The chain recombines TRBV23-1 with TRBJ2-1; D possibly matches TRBD1 or TRBD2 (6 bases each). TRBV23-1 is placed among ORFs of uncertain function. This CDR3 region has 15 residues. Deletions cut 3 bases from V and 6 bases from J, with 15 bases between. This CDR3 is CASSHPGAPCNEQFF. Written as DNA, the CDR3 is TGCGCCAGCAGTCACCCGGGGGCCCCTTGCAATGAGCAGTTCTTC.

The chain carries TRBV19 and TRBJ1-1; no firm D call. The ends were cut back, 5 bases at V and 8 bases at J, with 12 bases in the middle. The CDR3 has 12 residues. Germline CDR1 LNHDA, CDR2 SQIVND (reference sequence). CDR3 region: CASSLYGSEAFF. CDR3 nucleotides: TGTGCCAGTAGTCTATACGGGTCAGAAGCTTTCTTT.

This sequence joins TRBV5-6 and TRBJ2-7; D not certain. The CDR3 runs to 12 residues. The V and J ends lost 2 bases and 6 bases respectively, with 9 bases between them. In germline, CDR1 is SGHDT, CDR2 YYEEEE. CDR3 sequence reads: CASSFGPSEQYF. CDR3 in DNA: TGTGCCAGCAGCTTCGGACCGTCCGAGCAGTACTTC.

The chain carries TRBV2 and TRBJ2-3, with D tentatively TRBD1 (6 bases). V lost 6 bases and J 0 bases, leaving 19 bases between the germline ends. Germline V gene sequence: CDR1 SNHLY, CDR2 FYNNEI. This CDR3 spans 17 amino acids. The CDR3 region has the DNA TGTGCCAGCAGCACTTTACAGGGATCCCCTAGCACAGATACGCAGTATTTT. This translates into CASSTLQGSPSTDTQYF.

The rearrangement links TRBV7-6 to TRBJ2-7; TRBD2 is a possible D gene (5 bases). Trimming pared 1 base from V and 7 bases from J, leaving 17 bases between. Germline CDR1 and CDR2: SGHVS and FNYEAQ. This CDR3 spans 15 amino acids. CDR3 in amino acids: CASSLEGEPGWEQYF. DNA of the CDR3: TGTGCCAGCAGCTTAGAGGGAGAGCCGGGTTGGGAGCAGTACTTC.

This clonotype came up many times. This chain connects TRBV28 to TRBJ1-2; TRBD1 might be the D (5 bases). Germline V CDR1 and CDR2: MDHEN, SYDVKM. The length of the CDR3 is 14 residues. Trimming removed 5 bases at V and 4 bases at J, with 14 bases between. The CDR3 is CASSLQFGAYGYTF. The CDR3 DNA reads TGTGCCAGCAGTCTCCAATTTGGGGCCTATGGCTACACCTTC.

The chain combines TRBV27 with TRBJ2-7; D gene uncertain. CDR1 is MNHEY and CDR2 is SMNVEV in the germline V gene (reference sequence). The CDR3 runs to 13 residues. Between the trimmed V and J ends, which lost 2 bases and 2 bases, there was a span of 7 bases. DNA of the CDR3: TGTGCCAGCAGTTTAGGTACTGCCTACGAGCAGTACTTC. This encodes CASSLGTAYEQYF.

This clonotype was seen ten or more times. The V call is TRBV7-2, the J call TRBJ2-5; possibly TRBD2 for D (6 bases). This CDR3 region has 14 residues. Trimming took 1 base from V and 5 from J, leaving 11 bases between them. Germline V gives CDR1 SGHTA, CDR2 FQGNSA. This chain's CDR3 is CASSLELLAETQYF. The CDR3 coding sequence is TGTGCCAGCAGCTTAGAATTGCTAGCGGAGACCCAGTACTTC.

This clonotype appeared many times. The genes are TRBV11-2 and TRBJ2-5; D gene unclear. V dropped 5 bases and J dropped 5 bases, with 15 bases sitting between them. The CDR3 extends over 14 amino acids. CDR1 and CDR2 from the germline V gene are SGHAT and FQNNGV. In DNA form, the CDR3 reads TGTGCCAGCAGCGCTACGACGGGCTACGAGACCCAGTACTTC. It yields the protein CASSATTGYETQYF.

Notes on this clonotype: This may be a read error: a much more frequent sequence differs by one nucleotide. This CDR3 reads CASSTGQYSTQPQHF. The CDR3 DNA reads as TGTGCCAGCAGTACCGGGCAGTATAGCACTCAGCCCCAGCATTTT. The chain combines TRBV28 with TRBJ1-5; D ambiguous. CDR3 length: 15 amino acids. Per the germline V gene, CDR1 is MDHEN and CDR2 is SYDVKM.

Comment on this clonotype: One end of the junction fails to match germline, which may point to a read error. V is TRBV20-1 and J is TRBJ2-7; maybe TRBD1 (7 bases). Germline V gives CDR1 DFQATT, CDR2 SNEGSKA (reference sequence). The CDR3 has 13 amino acids. CDR3 amino acids: CSARDQGGYEQNF. For the CDR3, the DNA is TGCAGTGCTAGGGACCAGGGGGGCTACGAGCAGAACTTC.

Turning to this clonotype: A much larger clone lies one base from this, so it may be a read error. The conserved phenylalanine or tryptophan normally closing the CDR3 is absent here, so this likely arose from a read error. The chain uses TRBV7-2 and TRBJ2-7; 7 positions match TRBD2. Trimming removed 5 bases from V and 3 bases from J; junction bases left unmatched: 4. The CDR3 is made up of 13 amino acids. CDR1 and CDR2 (germline): SGHTA, FQGNSA. The CDR3 DNA reads as TGTGCCAGCAGCCCCGCGGGGGACTACGAGCAGTACTCC. It yields the protein CASSPAGDYEQYS.

The CDR3 nucleotides read TGTGCCAGCAGCGGCAGTAGCGGGAGGATATCCTACAATGAGCAGTTCTTC. Its translation: CASSGSSGRISYNEQFF. The V gene is TRBV13, the J gene TRBJ2-1, with 10 positions matching TRBD2. In germline, CDR1 is PRHDT, CDR2 FYEKMQ (reference sequence). The ends lost 5 bases at V and 1 base at J; junction bases unmatched: 8. The CDR3 contains 17 residues.

This clonotype occurred many times. The chain combines TRBV7-2 with TRBJ2-7; D is unresolved. CDR1 SGHTA and CDR2 FQGNSA come from the germline V gene. The CDR3 totals 13 residues. V gave up 5 bases and J gave up 2 bases, with 10 bases separating them. The CDR3 here is CASSHAVAYEQYF. The CDR3 nucleotides read TGTGCCAGCAGCCACGCGGTAGCCTACGAGCAGTACTTC.

This clonotype showed up just a few times. J is TRBJ2-1 and V is TRBV12-3 or TRBV12-4; D is perhaps TRBD2 (6 bases). V lost 7 bases to trimming and J lost 6 bases, with 19 bases between them. The CDR3 sequence is 15 residues long. The CDR3 DNA is TGTGCCAGCACCCACGGAGGGAGACTAGGCAATGAGCAGTTCTTC. The encoded protein is CASTHGGRLGNEQFF.

Note on this clonotype: This may stem from a read error, because a much larger clone lies one nucleotide away. J is TRBJ2-3 and V is TRBV28; D remains unclear. CDR3 length: 15 amino acids. Germline assignment: CDR1 MDHEN and CDR2 SYDVKM. Trimming removed 6 bases at V and 2 bases at J, with 15 bases between. CDR3 DNA sequence: TGTGCCAGCAGGATGATGGCCATCTCCACAGATACGCAGTATTTT. Translation: CASRMMAISTDTQYF.

This clonotype was observed a few times. This chain connects TRBV6-2 or TRBV6-3 to TRBJ2-7; 10 nucleotides agree with TRBD1. The CDR3 runs to 16 residues. CDR1 and CDR2 from the germline V gene are MNHEY and SVGEGT. J was trimmed by 3 bases and V by 8 bases; bases with no gene match: 13. CDR3 amino acids: CASSPLTGTGVYEQYF. CDR3 in DNA: TGTGCCAGCTCACCCCTAACCGGGACAGGGGTCTACGAGCAGTACTTC.

This clonotype occurred many times. The chain employs TRBV25-1 and TRBJ2-2; no firm D call. The CDR3 runs to 15 residues. CDR1 and CDR2 from the germline V gene are MGHDK and SYGVNS. Trimming pared 0 bases from V and 3 bases from J, leaving 8 bases between. In DNA, the CDR3 is TGTGCCAGCAGTGAATACCGGTCTTACACCGGGGAGCTGTTTTTT. Its translation: CASSEYRSYTGELFF.

Points on this clonotype: At one of its ends the junction is not consistent with the germline gene, which may arise from a read error. This chain uses TRBV6-6 with TRBJ2-5, with 7 positions matching TRBD2. The CDR3 spans 14 residues. Germline V gene sequence: CDR1 MNHNY, CDR2 SVGAGI (reference sequence). The CDR3: CASSHTSDQETQCF. The CDR3 coding sequence is TGTGCCAGCAGCCACACTAGCGATCAAGAGACCCAGTGCTTC.

For this clonotype: At one end, the junction sequence differs from germline, possibly due to a read error. The gene calls are TRBV12-3 or TRBV12-4 and TRBJ2-7, with TRBD1 identical over 7 bases. This CDR3 is built from 14 residues. The CDR3 sequence is CASSPRGLSYERYF. The DNA for the CDR3 is TGTGCCAGCAGCCCGAGGGGGCTAAGCTACGAGCGGTACTTC.

This clonotype was detected many times. The chain is built from TRBV7-9 and TRBJ1-5; D is undetermined. The CDR3 contains 14 residues. Germline CDR1 SEHNR, CDR2 FQNEAQ (reference sequence). V was shortened by 5 bases and J by 3 bases, with 11 bases between the two germline ends. CDR3 coding DNA: TGTGCCAGCAGCAACAGACGGGACAATCAGCCCCAGCATTTT. Translating gives CASSNRRDNQPQHF.